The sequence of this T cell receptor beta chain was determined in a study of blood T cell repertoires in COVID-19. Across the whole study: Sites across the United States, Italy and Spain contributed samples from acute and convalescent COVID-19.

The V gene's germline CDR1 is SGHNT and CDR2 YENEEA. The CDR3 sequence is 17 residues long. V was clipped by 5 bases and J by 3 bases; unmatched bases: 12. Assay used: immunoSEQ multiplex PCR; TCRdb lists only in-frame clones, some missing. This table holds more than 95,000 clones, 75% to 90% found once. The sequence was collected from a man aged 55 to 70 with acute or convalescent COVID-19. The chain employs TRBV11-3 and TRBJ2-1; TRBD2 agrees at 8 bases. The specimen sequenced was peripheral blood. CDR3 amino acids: CASSPGGAEYGYNEQFF. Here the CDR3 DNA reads TGTGCCAGCAGCCCGGGGGGGGCCGAATACGGCTACAATGAGCAGTTCTTC.